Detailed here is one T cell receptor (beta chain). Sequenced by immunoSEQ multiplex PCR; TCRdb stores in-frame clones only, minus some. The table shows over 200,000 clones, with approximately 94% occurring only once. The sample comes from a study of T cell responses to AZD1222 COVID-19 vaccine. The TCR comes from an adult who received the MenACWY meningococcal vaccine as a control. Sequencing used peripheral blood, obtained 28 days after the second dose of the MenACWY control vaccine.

CDR3: CASSLRREGYNEQFF. The CDR3 DNA sequence: TGTGCCAGCAGTTTAAGGCGGGAGGGGTACAATGAGCAGTTCTTC. The chain has TRBV27 and TRBJ2-1; the match to TRBD2 covers 9 bases. Germline assignment: CDR1 MNHEY and CDR2 SMNVEV (reference sequence). The CDR3 totals 15 residues. Losses at the gene ends were 2 bases for V and 4 bases for J; bases not matched to a gene: 3.